This TCR beta chain was captured in a study of blood T cell repertoires in COVID-19 (TCRdb year 2020). A note on the overall study: The collaborator samples originated in the United States, Italy and Spain and spanned the acute and convalescent phases of COVID-19. Subjects who had been exposed to COVID-19, were actively infected with it, or had recovered from it provided the deeply sampled blood TCRbeta repertoires that made up the dataset. The repertoires were released in a freely available public database intended as a resource for research on the immune response to SARS-CoV-2. The material from the prospective study consisted of cDNA or gDNA derived from T cells, B-cell-depleted T cells, or PBMCs. A de-identified subject ID, COVID-19 status, age in years and sex were almost always included in the sample metadata. The samples were drawn from the first 160 participants of the ongoing ImmuneRACE study and from 950 to 1,500 subjects provided by 6 global collaborators. Where HLA class I and class II types were available, the types were taken from metadata supplied by the sample provider, not from assay-based typing. The paper's findings and limits, for the study overall: The quantity of clinical and demographic metadata differed by source and by participant and was supplied without curation.

Collaborating institutions collected whole blood in K2EDTA tubes following their own protocols. For TCRbeta analysis, collaborators shipped samples as frozen whole blood, isolated PBMCs, or DNA extracted from either of those sample types. From its cysteine to its phenylalanine, the CDR3 spans 15 amino acids. Only CDR3 DNA is held: 45 bases, read in frame from base 1. Trimming takes 3 bases from V and 3 bases from J, and the germline ends sit 12 bases apart. Per the germline V gene, SGHTA is the CDR1 and FQGNSA is the CDR2. Remarks on this clone: Its antigen remains undetermined. Nothing much larger sits one base from this clone, and base qualities are not available.

TCRbeta CDR3 regions were amplified from genomic DNA by means of the immunoSEQ Assay, a bias-controlled multiplex PCR. In the original analysis: Nucleated cell counts per sample were estimated from amplification of reference gene primers within the assay. To quantify the absolute abundance of each unique TCRbeta CDR3 rearrangement, sequence reads were collapsed and filtered. For each sample, productive Simpson clonality was calculated by taking the square root of Simpson's diversity index across productive rearrangements. This immuneACCESS table, as held by TCRdb, lists in-frame sequences with V and J called but not all clones. Of the missing ones, under half trace to an unresolved V gene in checked studies; the others have no known cause. V and J calls and clone size are those listed in that table; D and trimming were worked out from the DNA. This sample gives 15,000 to 20,000 clones in total; about 85% of them show up just once. The top ten constitute 49% of the sample.

Sequencing used peripheral blood. The receptor's source is a human donor in a cohort sampled during active COVID-19. The chain uses TRBV7-2 and TRBJ2-1; matching of 6 bases hints at TRBD1 as the D gene. The nucleotide sequence reads TGTGCCAGCAGCTTCGAGATAGGGGGCTACAATGAGCAGTTCTTC. This yields the protein CASSFEIGGYNEQFF.